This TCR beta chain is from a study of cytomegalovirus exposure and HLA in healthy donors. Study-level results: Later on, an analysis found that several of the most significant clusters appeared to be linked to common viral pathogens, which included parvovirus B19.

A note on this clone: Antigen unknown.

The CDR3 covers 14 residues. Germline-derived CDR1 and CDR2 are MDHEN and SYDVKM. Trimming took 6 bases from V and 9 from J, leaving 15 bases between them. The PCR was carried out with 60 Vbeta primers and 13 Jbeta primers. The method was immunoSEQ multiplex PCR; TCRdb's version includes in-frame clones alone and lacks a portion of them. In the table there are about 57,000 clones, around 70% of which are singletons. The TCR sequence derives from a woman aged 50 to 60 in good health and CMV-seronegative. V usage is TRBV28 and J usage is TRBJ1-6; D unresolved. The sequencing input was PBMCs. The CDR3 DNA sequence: TGTGCCAGCAGAACACCCGAGTGGAGTTCACCCCTCCACTTT. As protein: CASRTPEWSSPLHF.